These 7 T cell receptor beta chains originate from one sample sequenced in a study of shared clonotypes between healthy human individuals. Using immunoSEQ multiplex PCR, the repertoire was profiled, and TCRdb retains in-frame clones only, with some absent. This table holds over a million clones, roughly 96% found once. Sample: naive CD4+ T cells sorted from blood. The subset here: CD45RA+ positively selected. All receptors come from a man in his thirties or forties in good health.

The CDR3 DNA sequence: TGTGCCAGCTCACCTTTTCGAGAAGTAAATACCGGGGAGCTGTTTTTT. Translating gives CASSPFREVNTGELFF. The V call is TRBV18, the J call TRBJ2-2; D not certain. The CDR3 is made up of 16 amino acids. V shed 3 bases and J shed 5 bases, with 16 bases lying between them. Per germline, CDR1 KGHSH and CDR2 LQKENI.

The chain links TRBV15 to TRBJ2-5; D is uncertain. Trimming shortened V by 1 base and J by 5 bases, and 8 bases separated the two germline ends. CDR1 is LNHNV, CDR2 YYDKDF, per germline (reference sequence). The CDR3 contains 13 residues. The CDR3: CATSRGVRETQYF. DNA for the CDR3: TGTGCCACCAGCAGAGGGGTAAGGGAGACCCAGTACTTC.

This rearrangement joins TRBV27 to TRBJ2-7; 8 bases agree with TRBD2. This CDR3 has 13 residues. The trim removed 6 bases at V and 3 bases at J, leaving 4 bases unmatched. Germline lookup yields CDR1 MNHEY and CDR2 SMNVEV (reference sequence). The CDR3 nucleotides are TGTGCCAGCAGCCGGGAGGGATTCTACGAGCAGTACTTC. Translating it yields CASSREGFYEQYF.

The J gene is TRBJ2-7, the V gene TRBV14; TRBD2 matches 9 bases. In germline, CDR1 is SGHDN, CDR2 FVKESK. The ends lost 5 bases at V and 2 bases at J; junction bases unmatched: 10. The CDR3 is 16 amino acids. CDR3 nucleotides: TGTGCCAGCAGCAGAGCGACTAGCGGTAAACCCTACGAGCAGTACTTC. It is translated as CASSRATSGKPYEQYF.

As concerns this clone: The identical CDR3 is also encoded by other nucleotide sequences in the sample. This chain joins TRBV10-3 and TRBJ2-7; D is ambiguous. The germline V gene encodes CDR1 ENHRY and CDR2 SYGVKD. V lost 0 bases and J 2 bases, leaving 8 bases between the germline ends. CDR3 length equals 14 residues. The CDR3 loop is CAISESGGTYEQYF. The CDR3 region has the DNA TGTGCCATCAGTGAGTCGGGTGGTACCTACGAGCAGTACTTC.

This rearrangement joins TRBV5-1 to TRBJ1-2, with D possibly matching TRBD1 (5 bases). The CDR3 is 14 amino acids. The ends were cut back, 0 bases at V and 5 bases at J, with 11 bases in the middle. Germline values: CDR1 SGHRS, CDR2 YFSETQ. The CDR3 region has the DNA TGCGCCAGCAGCTTGGTTCCAGGGTCGTATGGCTACACCTTC. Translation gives CASSLVPGSYGYTF.

The CDR3 DNA reads as TGTGCCATCAGGGCTAGTATTTATAGCAATCAGCCCCAGCATTTT. Encoded protein: CAIRASIYSNQPQHF. The rearrangement joins TRBV10-3 to TRBJ1-5; D remains unclear. CDR1 and CDR2 from the germline V gene are ENHRY and SYGVKD. The CDR3 runs to 15 residues. V gave up 6 bases and J gave up 0 bases, with 12 bases separating them.